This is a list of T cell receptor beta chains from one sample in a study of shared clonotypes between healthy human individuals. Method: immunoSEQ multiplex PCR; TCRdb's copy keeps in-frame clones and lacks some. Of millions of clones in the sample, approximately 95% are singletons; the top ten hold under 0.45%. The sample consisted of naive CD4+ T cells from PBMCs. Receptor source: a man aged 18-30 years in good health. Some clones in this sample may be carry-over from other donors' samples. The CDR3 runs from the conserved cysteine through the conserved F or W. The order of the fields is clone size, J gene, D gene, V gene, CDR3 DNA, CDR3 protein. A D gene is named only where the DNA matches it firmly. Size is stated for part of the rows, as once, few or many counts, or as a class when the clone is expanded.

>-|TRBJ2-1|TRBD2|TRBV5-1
TGCGCCAGCAGGAGACTAGCGGGATTAATTTCTGACAATGAGCAGTTCTTC
CASRRLAGLISDNEQFF
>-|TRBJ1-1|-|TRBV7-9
TGTGCCAGCAGCGCTCTGAGGGCCAGTAACCAGAACACTGAAGCTTTCTTT
CASSALRASNQNTEAFF
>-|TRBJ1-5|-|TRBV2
TGTGCCAGCAGGAGTCAGGGTGGCCAGCCCCAGCATTTT
CASRSQGGQPQHF
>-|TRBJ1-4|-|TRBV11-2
TGTGCCACCCAAATGACGGGGAGGTCTAATGAAAAACTGTTTTTT
CATQMTGRSNEKLFF
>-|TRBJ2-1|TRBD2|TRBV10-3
TGTGCCATCAGGGGACTAGCCCAAGAGAAGAACAATGAGCAGTTCTTC
CAIRGLAQEKNNEQFF
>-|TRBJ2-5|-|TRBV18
TGTGCCAGCTCACCCCGGGCCCAGGGGCAAGAGACCCAGTACTTC
CASSPRAQGQETQYF
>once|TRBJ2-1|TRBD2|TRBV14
TGTGCCAGCAGCCGACCTAGCGGGAGCTCCTGGAATGAGCAGTTCTTC
CASSRPSGSSWNEQFF
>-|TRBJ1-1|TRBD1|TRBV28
TGTGCCAGCAGCACAGGGGGCGGAAACACTGAAGCTTTCTTT
CASSTGGGNTEAFF
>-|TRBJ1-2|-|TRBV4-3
TGCGCCAGCAGCCAAGATGGTGGCCAGGTCTATGGCTACACCTTC
CASSQDGGQVYGYTF
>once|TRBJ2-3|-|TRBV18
TGTGCCAGCTCACCGGGGGTAGATACGCAGTATTTT
CASSPGVDTQYF
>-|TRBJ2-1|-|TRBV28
TGTGCCAGCAGACCCGAGAGGGGCGCCCCCGACAATGAGCAGTTCTTC
CASRPERGAPDNEQFF
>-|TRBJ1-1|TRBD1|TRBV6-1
TGTGCCAGCAGTGAAGGGACAGGGGGGGGACGCACTGAAGCTTTCTTT
CASSEGTGGGRTEAFF
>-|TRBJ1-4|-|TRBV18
TGTGCCAGCTCACCGGACCAAGCCGCAACTAATGAAAAACTGTTTTTT
CASSPDQAATNEKLFF
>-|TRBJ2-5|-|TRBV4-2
TGTGCCAGCAGCCAGGGACGACAAGTAGGGGAGACCCAGTACTTC
CASSQGRQVGETQYF
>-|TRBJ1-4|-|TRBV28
TGTGCCAGCGGGGATACCTTAAATGAAAAACTGTTTTTT
CASGDTLNEKLFF
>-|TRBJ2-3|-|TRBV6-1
TGTGCCAGCAGTGAAGTAATGGGTGGCGCAGATACGCAGTATTTT
CASSEVMGGADTQYF
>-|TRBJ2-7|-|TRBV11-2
TGTGCCAGCAGCTTAGTCGTCCTGGGCAACTCCTACGAGCAGTACTTC
CASSLVVLGNSYEQYF
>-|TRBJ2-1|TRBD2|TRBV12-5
TGTGCTAGTGCCTCCTTAGCGGGAGGGCCGAGTGAGCAGTTCTTC
CASASLAGGPSEQFF
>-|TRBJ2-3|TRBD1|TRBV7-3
TGTGCCAGCAGCGCCTTGCCGGGACAGGGGGCAGATACGCAGTATTTT
CASSALPGQGADTQYF
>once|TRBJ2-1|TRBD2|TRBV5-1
TGCGCCAGCAGCACAGGGACTAGCGGGAGGAGCAATGAGCAGTTCTTC
CASSTGTSGRSNEQFF
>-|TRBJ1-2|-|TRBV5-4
TGTGCCAGCAGCTTGGGCTCTTACTATGGCTACACCTTC
CASSLGSYYGYTF
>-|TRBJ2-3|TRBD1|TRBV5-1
TGCGCCAGCAGCTTGAGACAGGGACCAGATACGCAGTATTTT
CASSLRQGPDTQYF
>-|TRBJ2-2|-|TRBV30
TGTGCCTGGAAGGGGTGGGGCACCGGGGAGCTGTTTTTT
CAWKGWGTGELFF
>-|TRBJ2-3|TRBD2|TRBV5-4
TGTGCCAGCAGCCCTAGCGGGGCCAGCACAGATACGCAGTATTTT
CASSPSGASTDTQYF
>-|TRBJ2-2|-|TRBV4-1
TGCGCCAGCAGCCAAGATGGGGACTTAGGCAGGAACACCGGGGAGCTGTTTTTT
CASSQDGDLGRNTGELFF
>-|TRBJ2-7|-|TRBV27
TGTGCCAGCAGGCCGGGACGTCAACATTACGAGCAGTACTTC
CASRPGRQHYEQYF
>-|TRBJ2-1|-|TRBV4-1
TGCGCCAGCAGCCAACATGTTGGCCCCAATGAGCAGTTCTTC
CASSQHVGPNEQFF
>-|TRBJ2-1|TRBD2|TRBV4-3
TGCGCCAGCAGTCAAGCGTCCGTAACTAGCGGGAAATACAATGAGCAGTTCTTC
CASSQASVTSGKYNEQFF
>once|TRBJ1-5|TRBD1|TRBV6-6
TGTGCCAGCAGAGGCGTCCGGGACAGCAAACAGCCCCAGCATTTT
CASRGVRDSKQPQHF
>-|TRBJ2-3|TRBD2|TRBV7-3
TGTGCCAGCAGCCACGAAAGCGGGAGTACAGATACGCAGTATTTT
CASSHESGSTDTQYF
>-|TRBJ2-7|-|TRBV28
TGTGCCAGCAGAGAGCGAATCCGGTTTGAACCCTACGAGCAGTACTTC
CASRERIRFEPYEQYF
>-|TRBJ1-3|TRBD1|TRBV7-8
TGTGCCAGCAGTCTCACAGGGGCCCACTCTGGAAACACCATATATTTT
CASSLTGAHSGNTIYF
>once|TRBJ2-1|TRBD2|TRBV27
TGTGCCAGCAGTTTAGGTGGTAGCGGGAGGGCCGGTGAGCAGTTCTTC
CASSLGGSGRAGEQFF
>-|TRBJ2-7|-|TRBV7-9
TGTGCCAGCAGCCCGCGGAGGGGGGGCCCGTACGAGCAGTACTTC
CASSPRRGGPYEQYF
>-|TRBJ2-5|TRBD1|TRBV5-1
TGCGCCAGCAGCCCACAGGGGGCGAAAGAGACCCAGTACTTC
CASSPQGAKETQYF
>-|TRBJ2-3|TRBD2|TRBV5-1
TGCGCCAGCAGCTTTGCGGGAGTAAGTTCAGATACGCAGTATTTT
CASSFAGVSSDTQYF
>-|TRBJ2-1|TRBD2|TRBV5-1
TGCGCCAGCCCCCCGGGGGGGACAATGAGCCTTAGCTCCTACAATGAGCAGTTCTTC
CASPPGGTMSLSSYNEQFF
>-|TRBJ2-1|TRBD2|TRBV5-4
TGTGCCAGCAGGTTGAGGATAGCGGGAGAAAAACCGCATGTTAATGAGCAGTTCTTC
CASRLRIAGEKPHVNEQFF
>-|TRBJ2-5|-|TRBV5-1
TGCGCCAGCAGCTTGGGACACCAGCAAGAGACCCAGTACTTC
CASSLGHQQETQYF
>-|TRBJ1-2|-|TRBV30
TGTGCCTGGAGTTATCAGGTTGGGTATGGCTACACCTTC
CAWSYQVGYGYTF
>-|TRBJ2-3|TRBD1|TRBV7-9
TGTGCCAGCAGCTTTTTACAGGGGTTCCCAGATACGCAGTATTTT
CASSFLQGFPDTQYF
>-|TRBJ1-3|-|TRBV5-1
TGCGCCAGCTCCCCCGCCGTCAGCTCTGGAAACACCATATATTTT
CASSPAVSSGNTIYF
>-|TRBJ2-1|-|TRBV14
TGTGCCAGCAGCCGAACTCTGCAGGGTGCGCAGTTCTTC
CASSRTLQGAQFF
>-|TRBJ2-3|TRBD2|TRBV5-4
TGTGCCAGCAGCTCGGAAGCGGGAGTGATAGATACGCAGTATTTT
CASSSEAGVIDTQYF
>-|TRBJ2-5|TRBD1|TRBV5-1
TGCGCCAGCAGCTTGGACAGGGGTGAGGAGACCCAGTACTTC
CASSLDRGEETQYF
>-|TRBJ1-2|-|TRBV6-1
TGTGCCAGCAGTGAGAGGGGGGCTGGCTACACCTTC
CASSERGAGYTF
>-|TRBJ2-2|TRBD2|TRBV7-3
TGTGCCAGCAGCTTAATCTCAGGCGCGGCTAGCGGTACCGGGGAGCTGTTTTTT
CASSLISGAASGTGELFF
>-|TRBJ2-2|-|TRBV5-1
TGCGCCAGCAGCTTGGGGCCAGGAGTCACCGGGGAGCTGTTTTTT
CASSLGPGVTGELFF
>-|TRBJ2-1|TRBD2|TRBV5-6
TGTGCCAGCACCGGACTAGGGGCAGGCGATGAGCAGTTCTTC
CASTGLGAGDEQFF
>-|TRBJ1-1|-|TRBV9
TGTGCCAGCAGCAAAGGTGACAGACAGAACACTGAAGCTTTCTTT
CASSKGDRQNTEAFF
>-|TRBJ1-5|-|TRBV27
TGTGCCAGCAGCCCAGGGGTGGTCAATCAGCCCCAGCATTTT
CASSPGVVNQPQHF
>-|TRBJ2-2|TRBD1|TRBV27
TGTGCCAGCAGTTTAATCCGACAGGGGGAGCCCGGGGAGCTGTTTTTT
CASSLIRQGEPGELFF
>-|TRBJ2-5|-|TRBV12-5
TGTGCTAGTGGTTTGGTAGGGGCGGAGACCCAGTACTTC
CASGLVGAETQYF
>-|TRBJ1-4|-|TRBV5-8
TGTGCCAGCAGCTTGGAACCCCGGGAACCTGCAACTAATGAAAAACTGTTTTTT
CASSLEPREPATNEKLFF
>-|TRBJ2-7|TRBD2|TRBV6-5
TGTGCCAGCAGGAAGCGGGGACTTGCCTACGAGCAGTACTTC
CASRKRGLAYEQYF
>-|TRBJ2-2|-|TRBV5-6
TGTGCCAGCAGCTTGGCTGGGGAGTGGACCGGGGAGCTGTTTTTT
CASSLAGEWTGELFF